The 22 T cell receptor beta chains listed next were all sequenced from one sample in a study of CD8 T cells in Susac syndrome. RNA totalling roughly 0.45 to 1 ug underwent reverse transcription with random hexamers. TCRdb analysed the immunoSEQ multiplex PCR reads with MiXCR anew, one entry per CDR3 protein. The table lists approximately 150,000 distinct CDR3 sequences, 85% to 95% of them singletons. Sequenced: CD4+ T cells from PBMCs. Every receptor here comes from a human donor in good health.

The chain couples TRBV6-5 to TRBJ2-3, with 9 nucleotides matching TRBD2. The germline V gene encodes CDR1 MNHEY and CDR2 SVGAGI. V gave up 4 bases and J gave up 2 bases; unmatched junction bases: 1. This CDR3 has 14 residues. The CDR3 protein is CASSWTSDTDTQYF. DNA for the CDR3: TGTGCCAGCAGTTGGACTAGCGACACAGATACGCAGTATTTT.

J is TRBJ2-3 and V is TRBV30; tentative D call: TRBD1 (6 bases). The CDR3 covers 13 residues. Germline V CDR1 and CDR2: GTSNPN, SVGIG (reference sequence). V dropped 4 bases and J dropped 0 bases, with 8 bases sitting between them. The CDR3 nucleotides are TGTGCCTGGACAGGGGTCAGCACAGATACGCAGTATTTT. This codes for CAWTGVSTDTQYF.

The rearrangement uses TRBV20-1 and TRBJ2-3; no definite D call. The CDR3 loop spans 14 amino acids. CDR1 DFQATT and CDR2 SNEGSKA come from the germline V gene (reference sequence). V was pared by 4 bases and J by 4 bases, with 15 bases between. The CDR3: CSATGRERADTQYF. CDR3 coding DNA: TGCAGTGCTACCGGACGCGAACGCGCAGATACGCAGTATTTT.

J is TRBJ1-2 and V is TRBV12-5, with D maybe TRBD1 (5 bases). V was cut by 1 base and J by 2 bases, with 14 bases left in between. This CDR3 comprises 16 residues. Germline CDR1 is LGHNT and CDR2 is FRNRAP. The CDR3 region has the DNA TGTGCTAGTGGTTTGGCCGTGGGGCAGCTAAACTATGGCTACACCTTC. Translated: CASGLAVGQLNYGYTF.

The chain employs TRBV6-5 and TRBJ2-7; tentatively, D is TRBD2 (6 bases). CDR1 and CDR2 (germline): MNHEY, SVGAGI. Trimming removed 0 bases at V and 4 bases at J, with 7 bases between. The CDR3 runs to 13 residues. The CDR3 nucleotides are TGTGCCAGCAGTTACTCGGCGGGATACGAGCAGTACTTC. It yields the protein CASSYSAGYEQYF.

This chain uses TRBV5-1 with TRBJ1-3, with D possibly matching TRBD1 (6 bases). Germline lookup yields CDR1 SGHRS and CDR2 YFSETQ. V lost 2 bases, J lost 8 bases, and 11 bases lay in between. The CDR3 has 13 residues. The CDR3 DNA follows: TGCGCCAGCAGCTTACAGGGATCTGACACCATATATTTT. It encodes CASSLQGSDTIYF.

The chain joins TRBV7-2 to TRBJ2-1, with 8 bases matching TRBD1. V dropped 1 base and J dropped 8; count of bases not matched to a gene: 10. The CDR3 totals 16 residues. Germline V lookup: CDR1 SGHTA, CDR2 FQGNSA. The DNA of the CDR3 is TGTGCCAGCAGCTTAGGAGGGGCAGGGGGCTCTGATGAGCAGTTCTTC. The encoded protein is CASSLGGAGGSDEQFF.

This chain connects TRBV7-9 to TRBJ2-3, with TRBD1 identical over 7 bases. CDR1 SEHNR and CDR2 FQNEAQ come from the germline V gene (reference sequence). The CDR3 has 13 amino acids. The ends lost 4 bases at V and 10 bases at J; junction bases unmatched: 8. The CDR3 reads CASSSQGVDSQYF. DNA for the CDR3: TGTGCCAGCAGCTCCCAGGGGGTTGACTCGCAGTATTTT. The full variable domain, in which reference TRBV7-9 and TRBJ2-3 provide the parts outside the CDR3, is DTGVSQNPRHKITKRGQNVTFRCDPISEHNRLYWYRQTLGQGPEFLTYFQNEAQLEKSRLLSDRFSAERPKGSFSTLEIQRTEQGDSAMYLCASSSQGVDSQYFGPGTRLTVL.

V usage is TRBV12-3 or TRBV12-4 and J usage is TRBJ2-7, with D possibly TRBD2 on 7 matching bases. This CDR3 contains 15 residues. V was clipped by 5 bases and J by 4 bases, with 18 bases between them. The CDR3 DNA reads TGTGCCAGCAGTCCTAACCGGGGGGCCAGTTACGAGCAGTACTTC. Translation gives CASSPNRGASYEQYF.

V usage is TRBV6-6 and J usage is TRBJ2-2; the D gene could be TRBD1 or TRBD2 (7 bases each). CDR1 and CDR2 (germline): MNHNY, SVGAGI (reference sequence). The V and J ends lost 4 bases and 6 bases respectively, with 15 bases between them. The CDR3 totals 15 residues. The DNA of the CDR3 is TGTGCCAGCAGTTCCACGACAGGGAGGGCCGGGGAGCTGTTTTTT. Protein sequence: CASSSTTGRAGELFF.

The V call is TRBV3-1, the J call TRBJ1-2; D remains unclear. CDR3 length equals 11 residues. The germline gives CDR1 LGHDT, CDR2 YNNKEL (reference sequence). V lost 1 base to trimming and J lost 9 bases, with 6 bases between them. CDR3 protein: CASSQGGSYTF. Here the CDR3 DNA reads TGTGCCAGCAGCCAAGGCGGGAGCTACACCTTC.

In DNA, the CDR3 is TGTGCCAGCAGCGCCTCCGGGAAAGCCTATGGCTACACCTTC. It is translated as CASSASGKAYGYTF. This chain connects TRBV5-6 to TRBJ1-2; no reliable D call. Trimming removed 4 bases at V and 4 bases at J, with 14 bases between. There are 14 residues in the CDR3. Germline CDR1 reads SGHDT; CDR2 reads YYEEEE.

This clonotype was seen a few times. This chain joins TRBV18 and TRBJ1-2, with 8 bases fitting TRBD1. Germline V gene sequence: CDR1 KGHSH, CDR2 LQKENI. The V and J ends lost 6 bases and 4 bases, in that order; junction bases with no gene match: 4. The CDR3 totals 13 residues. The CDR3, as DNA: TGTGCCAGCTCCCTGGACAGGGCCTATGGCTACACCTTC. Its protein product is CASSLDRAYGYTF.

The chain has TRBV5-1 and TRBJ2-1; D is ambiguous. Trimming cost V 0 bases and J 0 bases, with 7 bases left between them. This CDR3 has 15 residues. Germline CDR1 and CDR2: SGHRS and YFSETQ. CDR3 nucleotides: TGCGCCAGCAGCTTGGCGATAACCTCCTACAATGAGCAGTTCTTC. Protein sequence: CASSLAITSYNEQFF.

This clonotype was counted once. The chain combines TRBV19 with TRBJ2-2; 7 bases are shared with TRBD1. The CDR3 is made up of 16 amino acids. The V segment lost 5 bases and the J segment 2 bases; nucleotides outside the gene matches: 8. Per germline, CDR1 LNHDA and CDR2 SQIVND (reference sequence). The CDR3 is CASSARQGSNTGELFF. Written as DNA, the CDR3 is TGTGCCAGTAGTGCTCGACAGGGATCAAACACCGGGGAGCTGTTTTTT.

The chain couples TRBV5-1 to TRBJ1-1, with 7 bases lining up with TRBD1. Germline V lookup: CDR1 SGHRS, CDR2 YFSETQ. The V gene end was trimmed by 4 bases and the J gene end by 6 bases; junction bases not matched to a gene: 6. This CDR3 comprises 13 residues. The CDR3 nucleotides are TGCGCCAGCAGCGTCGGGACAGTCGCTGAAGCTTTCTTT. Protein: CASSVGTVAEAFF.

In the case of this clonotype: The junction departs from the called germline gene at one end, perhaps through a read error. The V and J genes are TRBV5-1 and TRBJ2-3; 8 bases match TRBD2. Per germline, CDR1 SGHRS and CDR2 YFSETQ. This CDR3 comprises 13 residues. CDR3 in amino acids: CATSGGGADTQYF. The CDR3 DNA reads as TGCGCCACCAGCGGGGGCGGGGCAGATACGCAGTATTTT. The full variable domain, its missing parts supplied by reference TRBV5-1 and TRBJ2-3, is KAGVTQTPRYLIKTRGQQVTLSCSPISGHRSVSWYQQTPGQGLQFLFEYFSETQRNKGNFPGRFSGRQFSNSRSEMNVSTLELGDSALYLCATSGGGADTQYFGPGTRLTVL.

V and J are TRBV20-1 and TRBJ1-5; TRBD1 is a possible D gene (6 bases). Germline V CDR1 and CDR2: DFQATT, SNEGSKA (reference sequence). Trimming removed 2 bases at V and 7 bases at J, with 18 bases between. The CDR3 consists of 15 residues. CDR3 DNA sequence: TGCAGTGCTAGAATGGGGGGCGGATTTCACCAGCCCCAGCATTTT. Residues: CSARMGGGFHQPQHF.

The V call is TRBV3-1, the J call TRBJ2-7, with a weak D call TRBD2 (6 bases). With 4 bases removed from V and 6 bases from J, the gap between germline ends came to 13 bases. The CDR3 consists of 13 residues. Looked up from germline, CDR1 is LGHDT and CDR2 is YNNKEL (reference sequence). CDR3 in amino acids: CASSRLGVGEQYF. Here the CDR3 DNA reads TGTGCCAGCAGCCGACTAGGGGTCGGCGAGCAGTACTTC.

The V call is TRBV3-1, the J call TRBJ2-5, with D perhaps TRBD1 (5 bases). The germline CDR1 and CDR2 sequences are LGHDT and YNNKEL (reference sequence). The CDR3 totals 13 residues. V dropped 2 bases and J dropped 5 bases, with 9 bases sitting between them. CDR3 bases: TGTGCCAGCAGCCAACAGGGTACGGAGACCCAGTACTTC. Translated, it gives CASSQQGTETQYF.

In this sample, this clonotype turned up once. V and J are TRBV28 and TRBJ1-2; possible D gene TRBD1, 6 bases. The CDR3 runs 10 residues. V was cut by 10 bases and J by 8 bases, with 11 bases left in between. Germline CDR1 is MDHEN and CDR2 is SYDVKM. In DNA, the CDR3 is TGTGCCACCGACACAGGGGGCTACACCTTC. Translated: CATDTGGYTF.

The chain has TRBV12-5 and TRBJ2-3, with D perhaps matching TRBD1 (6 bases). Germline V gene lookup returns CDR1 LGHNT and CDR2 FRNRAP. This CDR3 is built from 17 residues. Trimming pared 0 bases from V and 7 bases from J, leaving 20 bases between. The CDR3 protein is CASGLVLGARVNNTQYF. The CDR3 DNA follows: TGTGCTAGTGGTTTGGTCTTGGGGGCCAGGGTGAACAATACGCAGTATTTT.